This T cell receptor (beta chain) was retrieved from a study of shared clonotypes between healthy human individuals. Study-wide background: Donor composition was two women and three men, aged 18 to 49.

This CDR3 has 14 residues. Trimming removed 4 bases from V and 0 bases from J, with 10 bases in between. Germline V gene data show CDR1 as SGHNT and CDR2 as YYREEE (reference sequence). The table came from immunoSEQ multiplex PCR; TCRdb's copy has only in-frame clones and leaves some out. The table shows some 2,000,000 clones, with 90% to 95% occurring only once. The rearrangement joins TRBV5-4 to TRBJ1-2, with TRBD1 as a possible D gene (5 bases). The sequence came from a man between 18 and 35 years old in good health. Material for sequencing was naive CD4+ T cells sorted from blood. Stated subset: CD45RA+ positively selected. CDR3 DNA: TGTGCCAGCAGCGTCGGACAAACTAACTATGGCTACACCTTC. This sequence encodes CASSVGQTNYGYTF.